Listed below are T cell receptor beta chains from one sample, sequenced in a study of tumor and adjacent non-tumor tissue in lung cancer. TCRdb itself ran the multiplex PCR reads through MiXCR, one entry per CDR3 protein. The sample shows some 77,000 distinct CDR3 sequences, around 70% of them seen only once. The sample taken for sequencing was lung tumor tissue. These receptor sequences come from a woman in her 70s with non-small cell lung cancer. CDR3s include the opening cysteine and the closing phenylalanine or tryptophan. The D gene is left open where the match is weak. The size field is filled for only some rows; it gives once, few, many or a size class.

D gene: TRBD1
clone size: .
V gene: TRBV4-1
J gene: TRBJ2-2
CDR3 DNA: TGCGCCAGCAGTCTGCAACCAGGACAGGGTGACATCGGGGAGCTGTTTTTT
CDR3 protein: CASSLQPGQGDIGELFF

D gene: TRBD2
clone size: medium-sized
V gene: TRBV5-6
J gene: TRBJ2-7
CDR3 DNA: TGTGCCAGCAGCTCCTTTAGCGGGAGCTACGAGCAGTACTTC
CDR3 protein: CASSSFSGSYEQYF

D gene: TRBD2
clone size: .
V gene: TRBV10-3
J gene: TRBJ2-1
CDR3 DNA: TGTGCCAGTAGCGGGCCTACCTACAATGAGCGGTTCTTT
CDR3 protein: CASSGPTYNERFF

D gene: .
clone size: many
V gene: TRBV7-8
J gene: TRBJ2-1
CDR3 DNA: TGTGCCAGCAGCTCCCGGGACTCCTCCTACAATGAGCAGTTCTTC
CDR3 protein: CASSSRDSSYNEQFF

D gene: .
clone size: .
V gene: TRBV10-3
J gene: TRBJ1-1
CDR3 DNA: TGTGCCATCAGTGTGACGATCCAAGATGACAGTGAAGCTTTCTTT
CDR3 protein: CAISVTIQDDSEAFF

D gene: .
clone size: .
V gene: TRBV6-2/TRBV6-3
J gene: TRBJ1-5
CDR3 DNA: TGTGGCATCAGCAAAGTCGGCAGAAGCAATCAGCCTCAGCATTTT
CDR3 protein: CGISKVGRSNQPQHF

D gene: .
clone size: once
V gene: TRBV28
J gene: TRBJ1-4
CDR3 DNA: TGTGCCAGCAGTACTCCGACAAGGGATAATGAAAAACCGTTTTTT
CDR3 protein: CASSTPTRDNEKPFF

D gene: .
clone size: many
V gene: TRBV28
J gene: TRBJ1-1
CDR3 DNA: TGTGCCGGCAGTTTATCGGAGGGCCGGGCCGAAGCTTTCTTT
CDR3 protein: CAGSLSEGRAEAFF

D gene: .
clone size: .
V gene: TRBV6-2/TRBV6-3
J gene: TRBJ2-7
CDR3 DNA: TGTGCCTGGAGGGACGGACAGAACTATTACGAGGGGTACTTC
CDR3 protein: CAWRDGQNYYEGYF

D gene: .
clone size: .
V gene: TRBV5-1
J gene: TRBJ1-2
CDR3 DNA: TGCGCCAGCAGCCCGGCGGTCGCAAACTACGGCTACACCTTC
CDR3 protein: CASSPAVANYGYTF

D gene: TRBD2
clone size: .
V gene: TRBV18
J gene: TRBJ2-3
CDR3 DNA: TGTGCCAGCAATCCTAGCGGAGAGAAAACAGATACGCAGTATTTT
CDR3 protein: CASNPSGEKTDTQYF

D gene: .
clone size: .
V gene: TRBV6-5
J gene: TRBJ1-3
CDR3 DNA: TGTACCAGCAGTTACTCGGCAGCTAACCGAAACACCATATATTTT
CDR3 protein: CTSSYSAANRNTIYF

D gene: .
clone size: .
V gene: TRBV4-1
J gene: TRBJ1-1
CDR3 DNA: TGCGCCAGCAGCCGCCGCATAGAGAACACTGAAGCTTTCTTT
CDR3 protein: CASSRRIENTEAFF

D gene: TRBD2
clone size: .
V gene: TRBV29-1
J gene: TRBJ2-7
CDR3 DNA: TGCAGCGTGACGCCGGAAGGGAGGGCCGAGGGCTACGAACAGTACTTC
CDR3 protein: CSVTPEGRAEGYEQYF

D gene: .
clone size: .
V gene: TRBV5-6
J gene: TRBJ1-5
CDR3 DNA: TGTATCAGCAGCTTCCATGGGAGCAATCAGCCCCAGCATTTT
CDR3 protein: CISSFHGSNQPQHF

D gene: TRBD1
clone size: few
V gene: TRBV4-1
J gene: TRBJ1-1
CDR3 DNA: TGCGCCAGCAGCAAGGGACAGTTTGGCGCTGGAGCTTTCTTT
CDR3 protein: CASSKGQFGAGAFF

D gene: .
clone size: .
V gene: TRBV21-1
J gene: TRBJ1-1
CDR3 DNA: TGTGCCAACAAGCGACAGGGTACTAACACTGAAGCTTTCTTT
CDR3 protein: CANKRQGTNTEAFF

D gene: .
clone size: .
V gene: TRBV12-3/TRBV12-4
J gene: TRBJ2-1
CDR3 DNA: TGTGCAAGCAGTTCTTTTATGAGGGAGAATGAGCAGCTCTTC
CDR3 protein: CASSSFMRENEQLF

D gene: .
clone size: .
V gene: TRBV29-1
J gene: TRBJ2-7
CDR3 DNA: TGCAGCATTGTGGTGGTGGCTTTGGGAGACGGGCAGTACTTC
CDR3 protein: CSIVVVALGDGQYF

D gene: .
clone size: many
V gene: TRBV6-5
J gene: TRBJ1-1
CDR3 DNA: TGTGCCAGCAGTTACGATGGTCGCACTGAAGCTTTCTTT
CDR3 protein: CASSYDGRTEAFF

D gene: TRBD1
clone size: .
V gene: TRBV4-1
J gene: TRBJ1-4
CDR3 DNA: TGCGCCAGCAGACAAGATCAGGGGGCAGGTGGTGAAAAACCGTTTTTT
CDR3 protein: CASRQDQGAGGEKPFF

D gene: .
clone size: few
V gene: TRBV28
J gene: TRBJ2-5
CDR3 DNA: TGTGTCAGCAGTGGGGGAACCACAGAGACCCAGTATTTC
CDR3 protein: CVSSGGTTETQYF

D gene: .
clone size: .
V gene: TRBV6-5
J gene: TRBJ2-3
CDR3 DNA: TGTGTCAGCAGGCTGCCTGGTGACCCAGATACGCAGTATTTT
CDR3 protein: CVSRLPGDPDTQYF

D gene: .
clone size: .
V gene: TRBV4-2
J gene: TRBJ1-1
CDR3 DNA: TGTGCCAGCAGCCAAGGGGACATCATGAACGCTGAAGTTTTCTTT
CDR3 protein: CASSQGDIMNAEVFF

D gene: TRBD2
clone size: .
V gene: TRBV4-1
J gene: TRBJ2-1
CDR3 DNA: TGCGCCAGCGGCCCTGGACTAGCGGTGGATAAGCAGTTCTTC
CDR3 protein: CASGPGLAVDKQFF

D gene: .
clone size: .
V gene: TRBV4-1
J gene: TRBJ1-2
CDR3 DNA: TGCGCCAGCAGCCAAGAGCGGCAGGGCCATGACTACACCTTC
CDR3 protein: CASSQERQGHDYTF

D gene: .
clone size: .
V gene: TRBV29-1
J gene: TRBJ2-2
CDR3 DNA: TGCAGCGTTGTCTACCGGGGGTTTACCGAGGAGCTGTTTTTT
CDR3 protein: CSVVYRGFTEELFF

D gene: .
clone size: many
V gene: TRBV5-1
J gene: TRBJ1-1
CDR3 DNA: TGCGCCAGCAGCTTGGACACTCAGAACACTGAAGCTTTCTTT
CDR3 protein: CASSLDTQNTEAFF

D gene: .
clone size: .
V gene: TRBV11-1
J gene: TRBJ2-2
CDR3 DNA: TGTGCCAGCAGGCCCCCGCGGAGGTCCCTCACCGGGGAGCTGTTCTTT
CDR3 protein: CASRPPRRSLTGELFF

D gene: .
clone size: .
V gene: TRBV28
J gene: TRBJ1-1
CDR3 DNA: TGTGCCAGTAGCCCCTTACAGGGACCATGGGTGAACTCTGAAGCTTTCTTT
CDR3 protein: CASSPLQGPWVNSEAFF

D gene: .
clone size: .
V gene: TRBV6-6
J gene: TRBJ1-5
CDR3 DNA: TGTGCCAGCAGTTTGATGACAGAAACCGCCCCGGGGAGCAATCAGCCCCAACATTTT
CDR3 protein: CASSLMTETAPGSNQPQHF

D gene: TRBD2
clone size: many
V gene: TRBV14
J gene: TRBJ2-1
CDR3 DNA: TGTGCCAGCAGCCAAGGGGCTAGCGGGTCCTTGCAGTTCTTC
CDR3 protein: CASSQGASGSLQFF

D gene: .
clone size: .
V gene: TRBV6-1
J gene: TRBJ1-6
CDR3 DNA: TGTGTCAGCAGAGAGCCCGGGACATGGGATAATTCACCCCTCCACTTT
CDR3 protein: CVSREPGTWDNSPLHF

D gene: TRBD1
clone size: .
V gene: TRBV24-1
J gene: TRBJ2-2
CDR3 DNA: TGTGCCACCAGTGATTTGACTAGTCAGGGGGCGAACACCGGGGAGCTGTTTTTT
CDR3 protein: CATSDLTSQGANTGELFF

D gene: .
clone size: .
V gene: TRBV4-1
J gene: TRBJ2-1
CDR3 DNA: TGTACCAGCAGCCAAGATCTAGAGCTAGCAGCGACTCACAATAAGCAGTTCTTC
CDR3 protein: CTSSQDLELAATHNKQFF

D gene: .
clone size: .
V gene: TRBV10-1
J gene: TRBJ2-7
CDR3 DNA: TGCGCCAGCAGGCCCGAACAGTGGAGCGAGCAATACTTC
CDR3 protein: CASRPEQWSEQYF

D gene: .
clone size: .
V gene: TRBV13
J gene: TRBJ2-1
CDR3 DNA: TGTGCCAGCAGTATTTCGGGCGGGTGGGATGAGCAGTTCTTC
CDR3 protein: CASSISGGWDEQFF

D gene: TRBD1
clone size: .
V gene: TRBV29-1
J gene: TRBJ2-7
CDR3 DNA: TGCAGCGTGAGAGGGACAGGGGATGGCAACGAGCTGTACTTC
CDR3 protein: CSVRGTGDGNELYF

D gene: .
clone size: .
V gene: TRBV6-5
J gene: TRBJ1-5
CDR3 DNA: TGTGCCAGCAGTTACAAGGAGGGGGATGGGCGTACAGATACGCAGCATTTT
CDR3 protein: CASSYKEGDGRTDTQHF

D gene: TRBD2
clone size: .
V gene: TRBV20-1
J gene: TRBJ2-3
CDR3 DNA: TGCAGTACTAATCAAGCGGGAGGAACATTGGATAAGCAGTATTTT
CDR3 protein: CSTNQAGGTLDKQYF

D gene: .
clone size: few
V gene: TRBV6-1
J gene: TRBJ2-2
CDR3 DNA: TGTGCCAGCAGTGAGACCTCGTGGGGGGAGCTGTTTTTT
CDR3 protein: CASSETSWGELFF

D gene: .
clone size: .
V gene: TRBV5-5
J gene: TRBJ2-7
CDR3 DNA: TGTGCCAGTAGCTTGCTGCGCTCTAATTACAAGCAGTACTTC
CDR3 protein: CASSLLRSNYKQYF

D gene: TRBD2
clone size: .
V gene: TRBV11-1
J gene: TRBJ2-1
CDR3 DNA: TGTGCCAGAAGCTCAGAGCCAGCGGGAGAGTCCTACAATGAGCAGTTCTTC
CDR3 protein: CARSSEPAGESYNEQFF

D gene: .
clone size: .
V gene: TRBV6-2/TRBV6-3
J gene: TRBJ2-7
CDR3 DNA: TGTGCCAGCAGTACTCCGATAAAAAACGAGCACTACTTC
CDR3 protein: CASSTPIKNEHYF

D gene: TRBD2
clone size: .
V gene: TRBV5-4
J gene: TRBJ2-7
CDR3 DNA: TGTGCCAGCAGCGCTCCGGGACTAGCCGAGCAGTACTTT
CDR3 protein: CASSAPGLAEQYF

D gene: .
clone size: .
V gene: TRBV29-1
J gene: TRBJ2-3
CDR3 DNA: TGCAGCGTTGGGAGCGGTACCACAGGTACGCAGTATTTT
CDR3 protein: CSVGSGTTGTQYF

D gene: .
clone size: .
V gene: TRBV20-1
J gene: TRBJ1-2
CDR3 DNA: TGCAGTGCTAGAGACAAGGTCACTAAGTATGGCTACACCTTC
CDR3 protein: CSARDKVTKYGYTF

D gene: .
clone size: few
V gene: TRBV11-1
J gene: TRBJ2-7
CDR3 DNA: TGTGCCAGCAGCTTAGCAGGCGACATCGCGAGATTCTTC
CDR3 protein: CASSLAGDIARFF

D gene: TRBD2
clone size: few
V gene: TRBV10-2
J gene: TRBJ2-7
CDR3 DNA: TGCGCCAGCAGTGAGTCTCTGGGACTAGCGGGGGATTGGGAGCAGTACTTC
CDR3 protein: CASSESLGLAGDWEQYF

D gene: .
clone size: .
V gene: TRBV7-9
J gene: TRBJ2-2
CDR3 DNA: TGTGCCAGCAGCTCACAGGGTTTCTTGAACACCGGGGAGCTGTTTTTT
CDR3 protein: CASSSQGFLNTGELFF

D gene: TRBD2
clone size: .
V gene: TRBV4-2
J gene: TRBJ2-7
CDR3 DNA: TGTGCCAGTAGCCAAGTTTTCATCAGACTACCAGCGGGATTACCGAGCTCCTACGAGCAGTACTTC
CDR3 protein: CASSQVFIRLPAGLPSSYEQYF

D gene: .
clone size: .
V gene: TRBV5-4
J gene: TRBJ1-1
CDR3 DNA: TGTGCCAGCAACTTGGATGGAGCACTCGAAGCTTTCTTT
CDR3 protein: CASNLDGALEAFF